This TCR beta chain was retrieved from a study of shared clonotypes between healthy human individuals. Points on this clone: Its antigen is still unknown.

CDR1 is SGDLS and CDR2 is YYNGEE in the germline V gene. V gave up 4 bases and J gave up 6 bases, with 15 bases separating them. The CDR3 runs 14 residues. Study outcomes and limitations: Represented diversity (both genetic and exposure-history) was limited by the small number of donors.

Clones were read by immunoSEQ multiplex PCR, and TCRdb kept only the in-frame ones, dropping some. The sample lists fewer than 550,000 clones, approximately 79% seen once, with roughly an eighth in the top ten. This TCR was sampled from a woman in her forties in good health. Some clones in this sample may be carry-over from other donors' samples. The chain combines TRBV9 with TRBJ2-3; TRBD2 might be the D (5 bases). Sequencing was performed on PBMCs. The CDR3 DNA reads TGTGCCAGCAGCCTCGAGGGTGGGTTGGATACGCAGTATTTT. Amino acid sequence: CASSLEGGLDTQYF. Complete variable domain (other parts from reference TRBV9 and TRBJ2-3): DSGVTQTPKHLITATGQRVTLRCSPRSGDLSVYWYQQSLDQGLQFLIQYYNGEERAKGNILERFSAQQFPDLHSELNLSSLELGDSALYFCASSLEGGLDTQYFGPGTRLTVL.